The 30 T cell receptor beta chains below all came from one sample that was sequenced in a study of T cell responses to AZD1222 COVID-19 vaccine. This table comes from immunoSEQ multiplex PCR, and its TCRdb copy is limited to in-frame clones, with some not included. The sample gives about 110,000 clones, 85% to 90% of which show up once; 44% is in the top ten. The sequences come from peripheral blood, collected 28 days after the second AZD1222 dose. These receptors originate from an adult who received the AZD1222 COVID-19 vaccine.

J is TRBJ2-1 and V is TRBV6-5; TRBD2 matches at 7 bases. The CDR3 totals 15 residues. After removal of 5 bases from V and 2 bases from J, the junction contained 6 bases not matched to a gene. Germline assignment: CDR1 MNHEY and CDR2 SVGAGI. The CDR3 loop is CASSTGGETYNEQFF. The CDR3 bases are TGTGCCAGCAGTACTGGGGGGGAGACCTACAATGAGCAGTTCTTC.

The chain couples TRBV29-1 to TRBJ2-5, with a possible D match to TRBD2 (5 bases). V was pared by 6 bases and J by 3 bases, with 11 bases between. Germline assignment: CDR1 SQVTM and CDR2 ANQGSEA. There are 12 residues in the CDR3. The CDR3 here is CSVDPGEETQYF. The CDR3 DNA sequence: TGCAGCGTAGACCCCGGGGAAGAGACCCAGTACTTC. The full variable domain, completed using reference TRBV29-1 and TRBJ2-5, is SAVISQKPSRDICQRGTSLTIQCQVDSQVTMMFWYRQQPGQSLTLIATANQGSEATYESGFVIDKFPISRPNLTFSTLTVSNMSPEDSSIYLCSVDPGEETQYFGPGTRLLVL.

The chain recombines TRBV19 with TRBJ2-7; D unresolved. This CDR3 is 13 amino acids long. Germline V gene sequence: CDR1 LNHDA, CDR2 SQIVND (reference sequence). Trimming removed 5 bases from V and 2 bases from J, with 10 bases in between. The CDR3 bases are TGTGCCAGTAGTCCCCTGGGAACCTACGAGCAGTACTTC. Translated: CASSPLGTYEQYF.

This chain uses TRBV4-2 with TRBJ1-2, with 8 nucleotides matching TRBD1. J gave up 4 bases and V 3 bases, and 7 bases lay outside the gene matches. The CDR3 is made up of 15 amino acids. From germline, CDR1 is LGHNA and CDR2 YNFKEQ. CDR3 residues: CASSQPQGGIYGYTF. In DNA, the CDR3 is TGTGCCAGCAGCCAGCCACAGGGGGGGATCTATGGCTACACCTTC.

This CDR3 reads CASSYGSPHNQPQHF. In nucleotides, the CDR3 is TGTGCCAGCAGCTACGGCAGCCCACACAATCAGCCCCAGCATTTT. The V and J genes are TRBV7-2 and TRBJ1-5; D gene unclear. This CDR3 spans 15 amino acids. Germline V gene sequence: CDR1 SGHTA, CDR2 FQGNSA. V was pared by 4 bases and J by 3 bases, with 13 bases between.

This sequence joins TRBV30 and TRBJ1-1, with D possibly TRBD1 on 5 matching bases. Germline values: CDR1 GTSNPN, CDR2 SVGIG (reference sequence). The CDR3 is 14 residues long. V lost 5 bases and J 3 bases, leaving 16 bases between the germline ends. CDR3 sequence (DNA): TGTGCCTGGCTCAAACGCCTCAGGGACACTGAAGCTTTCTTT. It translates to CAWLKRLRDTEAFF.

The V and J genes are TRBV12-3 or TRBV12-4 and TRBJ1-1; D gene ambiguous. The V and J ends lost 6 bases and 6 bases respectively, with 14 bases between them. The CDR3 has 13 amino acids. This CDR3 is CASSSFLEAEAFF. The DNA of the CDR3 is TGTGCCAGCAGCTCTTTTCTGGAGGCTGAAGCTTTCTTT.

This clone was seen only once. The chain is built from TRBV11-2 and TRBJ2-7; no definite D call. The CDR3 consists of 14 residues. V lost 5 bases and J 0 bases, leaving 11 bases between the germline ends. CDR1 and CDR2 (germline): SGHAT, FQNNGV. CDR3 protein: CASSPYVLSYEQYF. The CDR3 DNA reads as TGTGCCAGCAGCCCCTACGTACTCTCCTACGAGCAGTACTTC.

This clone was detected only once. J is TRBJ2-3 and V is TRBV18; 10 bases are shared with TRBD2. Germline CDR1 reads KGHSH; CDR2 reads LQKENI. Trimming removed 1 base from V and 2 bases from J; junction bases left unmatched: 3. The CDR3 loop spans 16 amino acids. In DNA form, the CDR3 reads TGTGCCAGCTCACCACAAGGACTAGCGGTCACAGATACGCAGTATTTT. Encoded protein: CASSPQGLAVTDTQYF.

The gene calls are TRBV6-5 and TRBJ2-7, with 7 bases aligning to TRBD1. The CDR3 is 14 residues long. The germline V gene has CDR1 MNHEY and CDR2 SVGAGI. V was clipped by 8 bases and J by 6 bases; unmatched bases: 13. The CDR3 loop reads CASYAPTGSGEQYF. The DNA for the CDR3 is TGTGCCAGCTACGCCCCGACAGGGAGTGGCGAGCAGTACTTC.

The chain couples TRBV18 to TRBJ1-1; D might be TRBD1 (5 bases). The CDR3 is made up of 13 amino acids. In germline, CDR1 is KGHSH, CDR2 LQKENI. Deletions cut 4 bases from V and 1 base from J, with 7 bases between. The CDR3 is CASSHGGNTEAFF. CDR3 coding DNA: TGTGCCAGCTCACATGGGGGGAACACTGAAGCTTTCTTT.

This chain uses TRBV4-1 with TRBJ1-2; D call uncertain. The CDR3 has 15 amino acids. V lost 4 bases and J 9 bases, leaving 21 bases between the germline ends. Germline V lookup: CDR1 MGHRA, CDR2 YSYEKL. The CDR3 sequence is CASSRGDGVTRSYTF. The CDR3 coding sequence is TGCGCCAGCAGCCGCGGGGATGGAGTCACGAGGAGCTACACCTTC.

The CDR3: CASSLFERGGNTIYF. CDR3 nucleotide sequence: TGTGCCAGCAGTTTATTCGAGAGGGGGGGAAACACCATATATTTT. This sequence joins TRBV28 and TRBJ1-3; D perhaps matches TRBD1 (6 bases). CDR3 length equals 15 residues. Germline V gene lookup returns CDR1 MDHEN and CDR2 SYDVKM. V was clipped by 1 base and J by 4 bases, with 11 bases between them.

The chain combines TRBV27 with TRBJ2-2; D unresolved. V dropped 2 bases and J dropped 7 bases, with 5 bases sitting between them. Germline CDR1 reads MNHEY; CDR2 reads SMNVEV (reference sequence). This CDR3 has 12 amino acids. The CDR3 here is CASSLVYGELFF. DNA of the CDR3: TGTGCCAGCAGTTTAGTGTACGGGGAGCTGTTTTTT.

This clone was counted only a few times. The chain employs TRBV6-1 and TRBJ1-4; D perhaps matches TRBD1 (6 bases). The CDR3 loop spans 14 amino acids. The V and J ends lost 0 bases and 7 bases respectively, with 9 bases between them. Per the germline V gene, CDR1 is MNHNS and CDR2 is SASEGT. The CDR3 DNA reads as TGTGCCAGCAGTGAAGCCCCGACAGGTGAAAAACTGTTTTTT. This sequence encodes CASSEAPTGEKLFF.

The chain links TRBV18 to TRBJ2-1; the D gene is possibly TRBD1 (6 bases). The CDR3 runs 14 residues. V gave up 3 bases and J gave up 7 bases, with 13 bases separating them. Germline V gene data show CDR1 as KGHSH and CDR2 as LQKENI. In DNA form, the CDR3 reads TGTGCCAGCTCACCGGGGGCGGGCTGGAATGAGCAGTTCTTC. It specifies CASSPGAGWNEQFF.

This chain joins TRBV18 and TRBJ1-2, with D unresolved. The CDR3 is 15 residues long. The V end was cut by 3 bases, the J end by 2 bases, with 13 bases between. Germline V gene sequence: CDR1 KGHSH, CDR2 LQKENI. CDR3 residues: CASSPREQRNYGYTF. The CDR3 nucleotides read TGTGCCAGCTCACCGAGAGAGCAGAGGAACTATGGCTACACCTTC. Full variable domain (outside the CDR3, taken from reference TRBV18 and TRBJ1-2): NAGVMQNPRHLVRRRGQEARLRCSPMKGHSHVYWYRQLPEEGLKFMVYLQKENIIDESGMPKERFSAEFPKEGPSILRIQQVVRGDSAAYFCASSPREQRNYGYTFGSGTRLTVV.

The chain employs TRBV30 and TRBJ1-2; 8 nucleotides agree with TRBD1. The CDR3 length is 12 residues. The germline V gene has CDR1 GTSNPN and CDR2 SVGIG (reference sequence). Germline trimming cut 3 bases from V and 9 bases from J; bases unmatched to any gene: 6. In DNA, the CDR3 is TGTGCCTGGAGCAAGACAGGGGAGCGCTACACCTTC. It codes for CAWSKTGERYTF.

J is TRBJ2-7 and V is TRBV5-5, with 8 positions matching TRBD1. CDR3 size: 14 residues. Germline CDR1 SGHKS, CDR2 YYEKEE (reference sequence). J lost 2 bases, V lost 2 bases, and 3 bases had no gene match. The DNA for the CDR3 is TGTGCCAGCAGCTTACAGGGGGTACCCTACGAGCAGTACTTC. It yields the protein CASSLQGVPYEQYF.

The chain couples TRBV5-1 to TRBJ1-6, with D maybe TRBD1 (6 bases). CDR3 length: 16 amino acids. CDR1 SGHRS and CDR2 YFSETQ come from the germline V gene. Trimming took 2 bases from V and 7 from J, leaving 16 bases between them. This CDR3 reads CASSLDRTVRNSPLHF. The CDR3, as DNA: TGCGCCAGCAGCTTAGATAGGACAGTTCGGAATTCACCCCTCCACTTT.

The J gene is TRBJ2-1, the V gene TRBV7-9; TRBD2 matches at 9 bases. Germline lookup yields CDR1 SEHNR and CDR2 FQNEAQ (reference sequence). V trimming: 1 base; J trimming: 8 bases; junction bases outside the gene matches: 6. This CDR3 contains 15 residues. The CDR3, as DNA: TGTGCCAGCAGCTTAGTTAGCGGGAGTAACCATGAGCAGTTCTTC. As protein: CASSLVSGSNHEQFF.

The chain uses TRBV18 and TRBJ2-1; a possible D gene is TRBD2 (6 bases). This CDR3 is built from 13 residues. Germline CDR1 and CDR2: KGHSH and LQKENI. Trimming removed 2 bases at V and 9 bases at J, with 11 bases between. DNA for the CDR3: TGTGCCAGCTCACCAGGACACGGGGGTGAGCAGTTCTTC. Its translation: CASSPGHGGEQFF.

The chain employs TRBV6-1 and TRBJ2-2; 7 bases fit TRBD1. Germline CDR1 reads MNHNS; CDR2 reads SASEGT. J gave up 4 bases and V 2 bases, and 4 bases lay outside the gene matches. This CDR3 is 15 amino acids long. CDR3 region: CASSEKGTATGELFF. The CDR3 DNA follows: TGTGCCAGCAGTGAAAAAGGGACAGCCACCGGGGAGCTGTTTTTT.

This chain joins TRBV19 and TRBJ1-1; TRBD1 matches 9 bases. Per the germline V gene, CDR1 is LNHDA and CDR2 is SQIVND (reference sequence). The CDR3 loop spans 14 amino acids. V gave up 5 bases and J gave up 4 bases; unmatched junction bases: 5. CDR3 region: CASSAQGAITEAFF. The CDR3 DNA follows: TGTGCCAGTAGTGCACAGGGGGCAATCACTGAAGCTTTCTTT. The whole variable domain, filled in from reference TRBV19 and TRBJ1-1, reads DGGITQSPKYLFRKEGQNVTLSCEQNLNHDAMYWYRQDPGQGLRLIYYSQIVNDFQKGDIAEGYSVSREKKESFPLTVTSAQKNPTAFYLCASSAQGAITEAFFGQGTRLTVV.

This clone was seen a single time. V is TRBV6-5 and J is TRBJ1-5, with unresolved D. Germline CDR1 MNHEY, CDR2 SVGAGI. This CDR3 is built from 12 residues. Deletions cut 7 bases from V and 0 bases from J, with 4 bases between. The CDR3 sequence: CASMPSNQPQHF. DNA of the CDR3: TGTGCCAGCATGCCTAGCAATCAGCCCCAGCATTTT.

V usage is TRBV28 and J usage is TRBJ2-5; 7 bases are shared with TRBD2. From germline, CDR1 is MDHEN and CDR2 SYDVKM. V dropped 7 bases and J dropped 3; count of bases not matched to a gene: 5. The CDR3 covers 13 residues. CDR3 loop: CASTEGGEETQYF. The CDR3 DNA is TGTGCCAGCACGGAGGGAGGGGAAGAGACCCAGTACTTC.

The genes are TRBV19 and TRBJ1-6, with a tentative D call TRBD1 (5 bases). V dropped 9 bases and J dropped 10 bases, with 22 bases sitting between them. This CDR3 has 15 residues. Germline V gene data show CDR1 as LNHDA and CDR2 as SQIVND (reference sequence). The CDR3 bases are TGTGCCAGCAACCCCCTTTTGGGGGTAAAGTCACCCCTCCACTTT. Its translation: CASNPLLGVKSPLHF.

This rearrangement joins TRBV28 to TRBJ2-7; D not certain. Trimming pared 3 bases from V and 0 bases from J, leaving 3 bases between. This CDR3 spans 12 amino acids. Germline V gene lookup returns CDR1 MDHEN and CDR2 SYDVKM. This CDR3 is CASSFGSYEQYF. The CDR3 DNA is TGTGCCAGCAGTTTTGGCTCCTACGAGCAGTACTTC.

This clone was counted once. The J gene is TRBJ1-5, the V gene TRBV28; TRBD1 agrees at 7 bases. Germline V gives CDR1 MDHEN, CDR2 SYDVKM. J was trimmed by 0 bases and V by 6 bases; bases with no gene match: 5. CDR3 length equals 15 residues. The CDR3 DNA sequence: TGTGCCAGCAGCAACAGGGGATTTAGCAATCAGCCCCAGCATTTT. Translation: CASSNRGFSNQPQHF.

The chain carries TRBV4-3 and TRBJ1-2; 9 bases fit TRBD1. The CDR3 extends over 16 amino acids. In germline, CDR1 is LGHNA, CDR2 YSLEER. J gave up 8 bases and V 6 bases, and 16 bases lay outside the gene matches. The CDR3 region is CASSQHLQGAGNGYTF. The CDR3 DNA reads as TGCGCCAGCAGTCAACATCTACAGGGGGCGGGGAACGGCTACACCTTC.